This TCR beta chain was retrieved from a study of early stage breast cancer tumors. For the study at large: Most invasive tumors, about 75% of the 16, were ER+/PR+/HER2-.

Germline V lookup: CDR1 LGHNT, CDR2 FRNRAP. The V and J ends lost 6 bases and 0 bases, in that order; junction bases with no gene match: 20. This CDR3 comprises 22 residues. Using immunoSEQ multiplex PCR, the repertoire was profiled, and TCRdb retains in-frame clones only, with some absent. The sample has 25,000 to 35,000 clones, 75% to 90% seen once. General study points: Chain pairing and CD4, CD8 or FOXP3 expression were not captured. Tumors had approximately 2.5-fold higher T cell density than normal breast. Enriched TCRB sequences shared across patients were mostly commonly generated sequences.

For this clone: Antigen unknown.

The rearrangement joins TRBV12-5 to TRBJ2-1, with 13 bases that match TRBD2. The sequence came from a person in their sixties with breast cancer. The source material was blood. The CDR3 is CASGYKPFGTSGDPSSYNEQFF. CDR3 DNA sequence: TGTGCTAGTGGGTACAAACCTTTTGGGACTAGCGGGGATCCGAGCTCCTACAATGAGCAGTTCTTC.